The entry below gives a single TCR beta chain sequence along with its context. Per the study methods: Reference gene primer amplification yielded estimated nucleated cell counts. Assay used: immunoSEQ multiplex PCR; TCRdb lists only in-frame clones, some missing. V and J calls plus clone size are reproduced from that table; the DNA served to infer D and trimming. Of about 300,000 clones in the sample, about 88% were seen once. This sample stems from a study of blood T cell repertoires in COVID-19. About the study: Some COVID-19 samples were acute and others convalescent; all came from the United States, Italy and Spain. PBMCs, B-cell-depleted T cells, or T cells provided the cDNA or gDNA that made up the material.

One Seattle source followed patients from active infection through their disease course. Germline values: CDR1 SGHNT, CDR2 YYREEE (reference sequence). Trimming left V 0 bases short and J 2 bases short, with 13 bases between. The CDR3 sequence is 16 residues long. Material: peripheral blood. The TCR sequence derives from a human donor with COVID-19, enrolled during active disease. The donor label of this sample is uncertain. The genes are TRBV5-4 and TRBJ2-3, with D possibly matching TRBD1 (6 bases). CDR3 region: CASSLGGPDPTDTQYF. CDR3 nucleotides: TGTGCCAGCAGCTTGGGGGGGCCGGACCCCACAGATACGCAGTATTTT.